A single T cell receptor (beta chain) is shown here with its context. What it binds is not known. Generated by immunoSEQ multiplex PCR, the TCRdb table keeps only in-frame clones and is missing some. The sample yields 160,000 or so clones, 85% to 95% seen once. CDR1 is ENHRY and CDR2 is SYGVKD in the germline V gene. The ends lost 1 base at V and 0 bases at J; junction bases unmatched: 2. This CDR3 spans 15 amino acids. The entry originates in a study of T cell responses to AZD1222 COVID-19 vaccine. Study results and limitations: Females made up more of the donors, who were largely white British, and clonal diversity may have come out too low. As reported, nearly half of all spike-specific TCRs target variant regions that are unmutated.

The starting material was peripheral blood, obtained 28 days after the second AZD1222 dose. The receptor was derived from an adult who received the AZD1222 COVID-19 vaccine. The chain recombines TRBV10-3 with TRBJ2-7; TRBD2 matches at 8 bases. In DNA, the CDR3 is TGTGCCATCAGTGAGTACAGCGGGAGCTCCTACGAGCAGTACTTC. Translation gives CAISEYSGSSYEQYF.